This T cell receptor (beta chain) was observed in a study of cytomegalovirus exposure and HLA in healthy donors (TCRdb year 2017). In the study overall: A later analysis indicated that the 130 or so validation repertoires were generated on the platform also employed for the approximately 670 repertoires of the first cohort. The study aimed to test whether signatures of past pathogen exposure could be identified by cataloging public T cell receptors. Besides the first cohort of roughly 700 subjects, a separate validation cohort made up of 95 to 150 different subjects was used. The study combined high-throughput TCR immunosequencing, statistical association of individual TCRs with disease status, and machine learning to predict cytomegalovirus infection status. Overall study results and their limits: A total of about 150 TCR beta chains were listed by the study as associated with cytomegalovirus. All 120 or so repertoires were used to score co-occurrence in the validation cohort in a later analysis, because that analysis had no HLA typing for the cohort. Cytomegalovirus status was reported to be diagnosed by the classifier with high specificity and sensitivity in both the original and validation cohorts. A later analysis found that TCRs clustered in the first cohort also tended to co-occur in the roughly 120 validation repertoires, with 94% of cluster scores above 0. Across donors, most TCR sequences were observed very rarely, whereas some public TCRs were present in many individuals. A few of the identified cytomegalovirus-associated TCR beta chains were confirmed in vitro to be specific for cytomegalovirus antigens. It was suggested by the authors that the approach could potentially be generalized to other disease states and immunological phenotypes.

The library came from the immunoSEQ multiplex PCR assay. As for the authors' bioinformatics: A statistical classification framework was developed to diagnose cytomegalovirus status using the catalog of TCR beta chain sequences. The source is immuneACCESS, and TCRdb retained only in-frame sequences with V and J called. Part of the clones is not carried over; for the studies checked, unresolved V genes explain less than half of this, and the remainder is unexplained. V, J and clone size are those of that table, while D and trimming were read from the DNA. In this sample the table shows around 69,000 clones, 96% of which occur a single time. Roughly 4.7% of the sample is in the top ten clones. The donors belonged to the validation cohort of around 130 subjects, which was separate from the roughly 680-subject first cohort. As regards this clone: What this receptor recognizes is not known. Within one base of it there is no much larger clone, and no base qualities were kept.

Unmatched junction bases come to 7, with V trimmed by 1 base and J by 5 bases. CDR1 is given as SGHNT and CDR2 as YENEEA, both from the germline V gene. CDR3 length: 15 amino acids, cysteine to phenylalanine. Only CDR3 DNA is held: 45 bases, read in frame from base 1. The specimen sequenced was PBMCs. The receptor chain draws on TRBV11-3 and TRBJ2-5; 7 of the junction bases match TRBD1. The sequence came from a woman in her late teens or twenties in good health and CMV-seropositive. The CDR3: CASSLVSGGAETQYF. The nucleotide sequence is TGTGCCAGCAGCTTAGTGTCAGGGGGTGCGGAGACCCAGTACTTC.